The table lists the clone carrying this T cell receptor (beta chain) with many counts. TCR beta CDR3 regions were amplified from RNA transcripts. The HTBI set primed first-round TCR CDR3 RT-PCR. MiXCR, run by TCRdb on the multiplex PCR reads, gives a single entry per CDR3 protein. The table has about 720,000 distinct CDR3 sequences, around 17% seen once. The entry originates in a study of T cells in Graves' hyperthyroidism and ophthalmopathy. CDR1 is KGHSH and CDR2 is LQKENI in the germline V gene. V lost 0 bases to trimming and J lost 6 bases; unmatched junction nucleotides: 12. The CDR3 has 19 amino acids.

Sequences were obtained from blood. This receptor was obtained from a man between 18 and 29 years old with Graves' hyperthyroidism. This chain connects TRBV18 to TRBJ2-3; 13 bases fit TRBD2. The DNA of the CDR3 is TGTGCCAGCTCACCACCTCCTACTAGCGGGAGGGCCGGTGCGGATACGCAGTATTTT. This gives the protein CASSPPPTSGRAGADTQYF.